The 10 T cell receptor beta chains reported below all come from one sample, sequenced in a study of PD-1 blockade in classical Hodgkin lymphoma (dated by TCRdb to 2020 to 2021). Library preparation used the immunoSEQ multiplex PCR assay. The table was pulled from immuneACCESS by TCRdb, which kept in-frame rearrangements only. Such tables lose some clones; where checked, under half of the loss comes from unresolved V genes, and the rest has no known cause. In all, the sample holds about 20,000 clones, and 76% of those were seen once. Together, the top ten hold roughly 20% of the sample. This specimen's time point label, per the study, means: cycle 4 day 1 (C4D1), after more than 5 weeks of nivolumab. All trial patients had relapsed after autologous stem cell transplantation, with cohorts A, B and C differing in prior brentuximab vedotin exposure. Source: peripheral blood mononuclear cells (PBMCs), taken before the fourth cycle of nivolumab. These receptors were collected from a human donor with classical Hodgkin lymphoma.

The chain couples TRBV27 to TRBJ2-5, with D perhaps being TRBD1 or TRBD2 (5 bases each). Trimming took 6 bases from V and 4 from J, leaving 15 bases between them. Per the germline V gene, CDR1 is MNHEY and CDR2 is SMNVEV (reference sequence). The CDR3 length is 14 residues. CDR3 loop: CASSLRGTGETQYF. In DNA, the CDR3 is TGTGCCAGCAGCCTCAGAGGGACCGGAGAGACCCAGTACTTC.

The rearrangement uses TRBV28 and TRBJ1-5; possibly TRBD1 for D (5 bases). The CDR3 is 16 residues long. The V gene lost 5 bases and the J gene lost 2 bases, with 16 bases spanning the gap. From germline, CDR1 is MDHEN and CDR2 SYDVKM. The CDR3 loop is CASSPHRGGGNQPQHF. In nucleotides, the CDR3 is TGTGCCAGCAGTCCCCATCGGGGCGGCGGCAATCAGCCCCAGCATTTT.

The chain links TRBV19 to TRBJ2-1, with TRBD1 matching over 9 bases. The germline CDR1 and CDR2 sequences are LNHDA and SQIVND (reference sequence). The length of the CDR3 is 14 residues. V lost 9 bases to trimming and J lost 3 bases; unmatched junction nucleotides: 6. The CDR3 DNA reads TGTGCCAGCATGGGGGACAGGGACTACAATGAGCAGTTCTTC. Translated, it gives CASMGDRDYNEQFF. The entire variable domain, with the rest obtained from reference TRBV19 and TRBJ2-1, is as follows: DGGITQSPKYLFRKEGQNVTLSCEQNLNHDAMYWYRQDPGQGLRLIYYSQIVNDFQKGDIAEGYSVSREKKESFPLTVTSAQKNPTAFYLCASMGDRDYNEQFFGPGTRLTVL.

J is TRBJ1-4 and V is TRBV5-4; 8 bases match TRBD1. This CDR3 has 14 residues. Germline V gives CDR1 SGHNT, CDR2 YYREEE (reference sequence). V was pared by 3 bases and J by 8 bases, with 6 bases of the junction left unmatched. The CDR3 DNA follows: TGTGCCAGCAGCTCGGACAGGGCGGCGGAAAAACTGTTTTTT. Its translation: CASSSDRAAEKLFF.

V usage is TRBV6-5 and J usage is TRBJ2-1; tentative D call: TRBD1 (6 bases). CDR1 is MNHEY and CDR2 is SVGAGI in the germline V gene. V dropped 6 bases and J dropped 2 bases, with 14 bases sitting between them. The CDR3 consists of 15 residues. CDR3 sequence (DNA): TGTGCCAGCAGAACAGGGTGGACCCCCTACAATGAGCAGTTCTTC. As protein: CASRTGWTPYNEQFF.

In nucleotides, the CDR3 is TGTGCCACCAGCAGAGAGAATAGCGGGAGGGAGACCCAGTACTTC. Protein product: CATSRENSGRETQYF. This chain connects TRBV15 to TRBJ2-5, with 10 bases identical to TRBD2. The CDR3 has 15 residues. After removal of 0 bases from V and 5 bases from J, the junction contained 3 bases not matched to a gene. Per germline, CDR1 LNHNV and CDR2 YYDKDF (reference sequence).

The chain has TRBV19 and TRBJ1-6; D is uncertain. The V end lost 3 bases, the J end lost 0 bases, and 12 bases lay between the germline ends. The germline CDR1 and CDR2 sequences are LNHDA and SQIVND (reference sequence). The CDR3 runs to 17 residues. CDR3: CASSILPLGSYNSPLHF. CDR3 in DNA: TGTGCCAGTAGTATCCTTCCCTTGGGCTCCTATAATTCACCCCTCCACTTT.

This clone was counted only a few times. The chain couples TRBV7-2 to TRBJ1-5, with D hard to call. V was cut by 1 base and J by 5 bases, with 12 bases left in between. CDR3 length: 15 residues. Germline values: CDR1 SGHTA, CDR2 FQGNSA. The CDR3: CASSLVRGSDQPQHF. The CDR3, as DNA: TGTGCCAGCAGCTTAGTTCGGGGATCGGATCAGCCCCAGCATTTT.

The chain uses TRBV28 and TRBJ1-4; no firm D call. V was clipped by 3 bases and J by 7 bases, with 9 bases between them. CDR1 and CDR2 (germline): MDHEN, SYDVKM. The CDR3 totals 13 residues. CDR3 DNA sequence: TGTGCCAGCAGTTTTGGAGGGTTTGAAAAACTGTTTTTT. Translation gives CASSFGGFEKLFF. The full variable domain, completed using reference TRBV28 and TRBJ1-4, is DVKVTQSSRYLVKRTGEKVFLECVQDMDHENMFWYRQDPGLGLRLIYFSYDVKMKEKGDIPEGYSVSREKKERFSLILESASTNQTSMYLCASSFGGFEKLFFGSGTQLSVL.

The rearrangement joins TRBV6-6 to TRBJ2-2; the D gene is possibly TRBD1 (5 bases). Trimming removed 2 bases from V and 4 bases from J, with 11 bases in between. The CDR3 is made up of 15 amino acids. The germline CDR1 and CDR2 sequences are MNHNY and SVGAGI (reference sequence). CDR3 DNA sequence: TGTGCCAGCAGTTACCTGCTCGACAGCACCGGGGAGCTGTTTTTT. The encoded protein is CASSYLLDSTGELFF.